One T cell receptor beta chain is described in this entry. The sample is drawn from a study of T cells in Graves' hyperthyroidism and ophthalmopathy. Germline V gives CDR1 DFQATT, CDR2 SNEGSKA (reference sequence). The CDR3 length is 11 residues. The V end was cut by 0 bases, the J end by 9 bases, with 9 bases between. The PBMCs had their origin in about 9.7 ml of fresh peripheral blood. Amplification of TCR beta CDR3 regions was performed using RNA transcripts as template. HTBI primers were used for first-round RT-PCR of the TCR CDR3. TCRdb called the multiplex PCR reads again in MiXCR, with one record for every CDR3 protein. The data contain 75,000 to 100,000 distinct CDR3 sequences, approximately 56% of them singletons.

The sample was blood. This receptor was taken from a woman in her thirties or forties with Graves' hyperthyroidism. The V call is TRBV20-1, the J call TRBJ2-7; the D is unclear. CDR3 amino acids: CSARDKNAQYF. The CDR3 DNA follows: TGCAGTGCTAGAGATAAGAACGCGCAGTACTTC.